This T cell receptor beta chain was profiled in a study of T-cell memory formation after mild COVID-19. Study-level information: There were largely donor-specific TCR clusters.

5'RACE, which relied on constant-segment primers, yielded TCR alpha and TCR beta cDNA libraries carrying sample barcodes and UMIs. Each CDR3 protein gets one entry after TCRdb re-called the 5' RACE reads with MiXCR. The sample consists of 470,000 or so distinct CDR3 sequences, approximately 18% of them appearing once. This clonotype was detected only a few times. The antigen is not known. CDR3 length equals 15 residues. The V gene's germline CDR1 is ENHRY and CDR2 SYGVKD. The junction had 8 bases not matched to a gene; V was cut back by 6 bases and J by 2 bases. Study outcomes and limitations: A subset of responding clones appeared in pre-infection memory, suggesting cross-reactive memory joined. The SARS-CoV-2 specificity of second-wave clones reaching peak at day 37 remained unverified.

Sequenced input: PBMCs or a T cell subset sorted from them (not recorded which). The chain has TRBV10-3 and TRBJ2-3; 7 bases line up with TRBD1. This TCR was sampled from an adult woman who had mild COVID-19 (a few samples of this study predate the infection). Cell type and time point are not known. The CDR3 is CAIRAAGTATDTQYF. Here the CDR3 DNA reads TGTGCCATCAGAGCGGCCGGGACAGCCACAGATACGCAGTATTTT.